The 30 T cell receptor beta chains in this list originate from one sample, sequenced in a study of cytomegalovirus exposure and HLA in healthy donors. The PCR had 60 Vbeta and 13 Jbeta primers. Some clones are missing from TCRdb's copy, which holds only in-frame ones; the method was immunoSEQ multiplex PCR. The sample consists of hundreds of thousands of clones, around 88% of them appearing once. Sequencing was carried out using PBMCs. The receptors shown here come from a woman under 30 in good health and CMV-seronegative.

The chain has TRBV5-4 and TRBJ2-7, with a weak D call TRBD1 (6 bases). This CDR3 is built from 15 residues. Between the trimmed V and J ends, which lost 3 bases and 0 bases, there was a span of 13 bases. CDR1 is SGHNT and CDR2 is YYREEE in the germline V gene (reference sequence). The chain's CDR3 is CASSYTGSGSYEQYF. CDR3 nucleotides: TGTGCCAGCAGCTATACAGGGTCCGGCTCCTACGAGCAGTACTTC.

Turning to this clone: The sample carries other DNA sequences with the same CDR3. The rearrangement uses TRBV9 and TRBJ2-5; 8 bases are shared with TRBD1. This CDR3 is 16 amino acids long. Looked up from germline, CDR1 is SGDLS and CDR2 is YYNGEE. Germline trimming cut 4 bases from V and 3 bases from J; bases unmatched to any gene: 11. The CDR3 here is CASSSPAETGEETQYF. DNA for the CDR3: TGTGCCAGCAGCTCACCCGCCGAGACAGGGGAAGAGACCCAGTACTTC.

The genes are TRBV7-2 and TRBJ1-1; D is possibly TRBD1 (5 bases). The CDR3 has 14 residues. The germline CDR1 and CDR2 sequences are SGHTA and FQGNSA. Trimming pared 2 bases from V and 5 bases from J, leaving 12 bases between. CDR3: CASSLQGLVTEAFF. The CDR3 DNA sequence: TGTGCCAGCAGCTTACAGGGCTTGGTTACTGAAGCTTTCTTT.

V usage is TRBV5-4 and J usage is TRBJ2-5; 11 bases are shared with TRBD1. This CDR3 is built from 13 residues. Germline V gives CDR1 SGHNT, CDR2 YYREEE (reference sequence). The V segment lost 10 bases and the J segment 1 base; nucleotides outside the gene matches: 3. This chain's CDR3 is CAGGTGGQETQYF. The CDR3 coding sequence is TGTGCCGGTGGGACAGGGGGCCAAGAGACCCAGTACTTC.

This clone was seen a handful of times. The rearrangement uses TRBV11-2 and TRBJ2-5, with D uncertain. Matching the DNA end better, TRBJ2-7 makes the J call doubtful. The CDR3 runs 11 residues. Germline V lookup: CDR1 SGHAT, CDR2 FQNNGV. DNA of the CDR3: TGTGCCAGCAGCTTAAACTACGAGCAGTACTTC. This gives the protein CASSLNYEQYF.

The CDR3, as DNA: TGTGCCATCCCGGGACAGGGAGGTACCGAGCAGTACTTC. It yields the protein CAIPGQGGTEQYF. The V gene is TRBV6-1, the J gene TRBJ2-7; TRBD1 matches 9 bases. CDR3 length: 13 amino acids. With 10 bases clipped from V and 6 bases from J, the junction kept 10 bases outside the gene matches. Germline lookup yields CDR1 MNHNS and CDR2 SASEGT.

The chain is built from TRBV5-4 and TRBJ1-2; D might be TRBD1 (5 bases). The CDR3 covers 15 residues. V was pared by 0 bases and J by 2 bases, with 11 bases between. Germline CDR1 reads SGHNT; CDR2 reads YYREEE (reference sequence). The CDR3 nucleotides are TGTGCCAGCAGCTTGGATCAGGGCCTAAACTATGGCTACACCTTC. Its translation is CASSLDQGLNYGYTF.

For this clone: A junction boundary mismatches the germline segment, possibly from a read error. This chain connects TRBV10-3 to TRBJ1-2, with 9 bases fitting TRBD1. The CDR3 sequence is 13 residues long. Germline lookup yields CDR1 ENHRY and CDR2 SYGVKD. DNA of the CDR3: TGTGCCATCAGTGAGGCCACGGGACAGGGTAGGAAGTTC. Translating it yields CAISEATGQGRKF.

The chain uses TRBV5-8 and TRBJ2-5, with 7 bases aligning to TRBD1. This CDR3 contains 16 residues. From germline, CDR1 is SGHTS and CDR2 YDEGEE. V shed 3 bases, J shed 4 bases, and the junction held 12 bases outside the gene matches. The CDR3 region has the DNA TGTGCCAGCAGCTCCGGGACAGCCTCAGGGGGAGAGACCCAGTACTTC. Translation gives CASSSGTASGGETQYF.

The chain links TRBV4-3 to TRBJ2-7; TRBD1 matches at 9 bases. Looked up from germline, CDR1 is LGHNA and CDR2 is YSLEER. The CDR3 sequence is 14 residues long. V trimming: 4 bases; J trimming: 4 bases; junction bases outside the gene matches: 5. CDR3: CASSRLQGAYEQYF. For the CDR3, the DNA is TGCGCCAGCAGCCGATTACAGGGGGCGTACGAGCAGTACTTC.

The chain is built from TRBV6-1 and TRBJ1-4; D is unresolved. The V and J ends lost 3 bases and 8 bases respectively, with 13 bases between them. Germline V gene lookup returns CDR1 MNHNS and CDR2 SASEGT. The CDR3 has 14 amino acids. CDR3 in amino acids: CASSEGPHEEKLFF. CDR3 coding DNA: TGTGCCAGCAGTGAGGGCCCCCACGAGGAAAAACTGTTTTTT.

V is TRBV5-6 and J is TRBJ2-7, with D tentatively TRBD1 (6 bases). V gave up 4 bases and J gave up 0 bases, with 8 bases separating them. The V gene's germline CDR1 is SGHDT and CDR2 YYEEEE. The CDR3 totals 13 residues. CDR3 DNA: TGTGCCAGCAGCGGACAGAGCTCCTACGAGCAGTACTTC. Translated: CASSGQSSYEQYF.

The gene calls are TRBV7-7 and TRBJ2-2, with D perhaps matching TRBD1 (6 bases). This CDR3 is built from 15 residues. The germline V gene encodes CDR1 SSHAT and CDR2 FNYEAQ (reference sequence). V was pared by 5 bases and J by 5 bases, with 15 bases between. The CDR3 DNA reads TGTGCCAGCAGCCAAAATACAGGGCCGACCGGGGAGCTGTTTTTT. Residues: CASSQNTGPTGELFF. Full variable domain (rest looked up from reference TRBV7-7 and TRBJ2-2): GAGVSQSPRYKVTKRGQDVTLRCDPISSHATLYWYQQALGQGPEFLTYFNYEAQPDKSGLPSDRFSAERPEGSISTLTIQRTEQRDSAMYRCASSQNTGPTGELFFGEGSRLTVL.

The rearrangement uses TRBV11-2 and TRBJ1-5; D is possibly TRBD1 (5 bases). The CDR3 consists of 15 residues. Germline loops: CDR1 SGHAT, CDR2 FQNNGV. Trimming removed 3 bases from V and 2 bases from J, with 11 bases in between. CDR3 nucleotides: TGTGCCAGCAGCTTTGGAGGGGAACGCAATCAGCCCCAGCATTTT. Translating it yields CASSFGGERNQPQHF.

This clone was found once. The rearrangement uses TRBV7-6 and TRBJ2-7, with a possible D match to TRBD2 (5 bases). This CDR3 contains 15 residues. Germline values: CDR1 SGHVS, CDR2 FNYEAQ. Deletions cut 5 bases from V and 5 bases from J, with 19 bases between. This chain's CDR3 is CASSDGWESAHEQYF. As DNA, the CDR3 is TGTGCCAGCAGCGATGGATGGGAGTCTGCCCACGAGCAGTACTTC.

This clone was seen once. This chain links TRBV11-2 with TRBJ1-1; tentatively, D is TRBD1 (5 bases). V lost 1 base and J 4 bases, leaving 10 bases between the germline ends. The CDR3 totals 14 residues. Germline V gives CDR1 SGHAT, CDR2 FQNNGV. DNA of the CDR3: TGTGCCAGCAGCTTAGGCTGGGGGGGCACTGAAGCTTTCTTT. Translation gives CASSLGWGGTEAFF.

The V gene is TRBV2, the J gene TRBJ2-5; 7 bases align to TRBD2. The V gene end was trimmed by 4 bases and the J gene end by 1 base; junction bases not matched to a gene: 0. CDR1 is SNHLY and CDR2 is FYNNEI in the germline V gene. The CDR3 has 13 residues. The CDR3 region has the DNA TGTGCCAGCAGTGGCGGGGGCCAAGAGACCCAGTACTTC. It yields the protein CASSGGGQETQYF.

The chain links TRBV5-8 to TRBJ1-2; D ambiguous. CDR1 and CDR2 (germline): SGHTS, YDEGEE. V lost 10 bases and J 0 bases, leaving 10 bases between the germline ends. The length of the CDR3 is 12 residues. The CDR3 region is CASEGPNYGYTF. The DNA of the CDR3 is TGTGCCTCCGAGGGCCCTAACTATGGCTACACCTTC.

The chain uses TRBV19 and TRBJ2-2; 9 nucleotides line up with TRBD1. The junction had 4 bases not matched to a gene; V was cut back by 5 bases and J by 6 bases. Per germline, CDR1 LNHDA and CDR2 SQIVND (reference sequence). This CDR3 comprises 14 residues. CDR3: CASSGTGSAGELFF. CDR3 bases: TGTGCCAGTAGTGGGACAGGGAGCGCCGGGGAGCTGTTTTTT.

The chain has TRBV2 and TRBJ2-5, with 7 bases aligning to TRBD1. V lost 5 bases, J lost 6 bases, and 6 bases stayed unmatched. The CDR3 sequence is 13 residues long. Germline CDR1 SNHLY, CDR2 FYNNEI. The DNA of the CDR3 is TGTGCCAGCAGTCTACAGGGGTTGCAGACCCAGTACTTC. This sequence encodes CASSLQGLQTQYF. Using reference TRBV2 and TRBJ2-5 for the parts outside the CDR3, the full variable domain is EPEVTQTPSHQVTQMGQEVILRCVPISNHLYFYWYRQILGQKVEFLVSFYNNEISEKSEIFDDQFSVERPDGSNFTLKIRSTKLEDSAMYFCASSLQGLQTQYFGPGTRLLVL.

V usage is TRBV4-2 and J usage is TRBJ1-4; TRBD1 is a possible D gene (5 bases). The V gene lost 0 bases and the J gene lost 5 bases, with 10 bases spanning the gap. The CDR3 runs 15 residues. The germline CDR1 and CDR2 sequences are LGHNA and YNFKEQ. The CDR3 nucleotides read TGTGCCAGCAGCCAAGATATGGGGGGGAATGAAAAACTGTTTTTT. It codes for CASSQDMGGNEKLFF.

The CDR3 bases are TGTGCCAGCAGCTCCGCCGGGGGGAACACTGAAGCTTTCTTT. This gives the protein CASSSAGGNTEAFF. The V and J genes are TRBV21-1 and TRBJ1-1. TRBV21-1 is given as a pseudogene. The CDR3 has 14 amino acids.

The chain has TRBV19 and TRBJ1-5; 8 bases agree with TRBD1. CDR3 length: 15 amino acids. V shed 10 bases and J 0 bases; nucleotides not matched to a gene: 8. Germline V gene lookup returns CDR1 LNHDA and CDR2 SQIVND (reference sequence). The CDR3 region has the DNA TGTGCCACCTCAGACAGGGGTAATAGCAATCAGCCCCAGCATTTT. Translated: CATSDRGNSNQPQHF.

The chain combines TRBV6-4 with TRBJ1-2; the D gene is possibly TRBD1 (5 bases). Looked up from germline, CDR1 is MRHNA and CDR2 is SNTAGT. There are 15 residues in the CDR3. The V and J ends lost 1 base and 4 bases respectively, with 13 bases between them. The CDR3 DNA reads as TGTGCCAGCAGTGACTACCCCAGGGAAGGCTATGGCTACACCTTC. Residues: CASSDYPREGYGYTF.

The J gene is TRBJ2-1, the V gene TRBV6-4; 14 bases map to TRBD2. The length of the CDR3 is 15 residues. In germline, CDR1 is MRHNA, CDR2 SNTAGT. Trimming removed 5 bases from V and 5 bases from J; junction bases left unmatched: 2. The chain's CDR3 is CASSKGLAGDNEQFF. The CDR3 nucleotides read TGTGCCAGCAGTAAGGGACTAGCGGGAGACAATGAGCAGTTCTTC.

The chain has TRBV4-3 and TRBJ2-2; D may be TRBD1 (6 bases). The germline V gene encodes CDR1 LGHNA and CDR2 YSLEER. The CDR3 runs 14 residues. Between the trimmed V and J ends, which lost 8 bases and 1 base, there was a span of 11 bases. CDR3 bases: TGCGCCAGCGGACAGACTATGAACACCGGGGAGCTGTTTTTT. Translated, it gives CASGQTMNTGELFF.

This clone was counted a few times. The rearrangement joins TRBV4-3 to TRBJ1-2; no clear D gene. The CDR3 runs 14 residues. Germline lookup yields CDR1 LGHNA and CDR2 YSLEER. Trimming shortened V by 1 base and J by 1 base, and 7 bases separated the two germline ends. Here the CDR3 reads CASSQGRINYGYTF. The CDR3 bases are TGCGCCAGCAGCCAAGGGCGGATTAACTATGGCTACACCTTC.

The J gene is TRBJ2-7, the V gene TRBV6-5, with D tentatively TRBD1 (5 bases). The CDR3 sequence is 14 residues long. In germline, CDR1 is MNHEY, CDR2 SVGAGI. Trimming stripped 5 bases from V and 2 bases from J, with 13 bases between. The CDR3: CASSKQVYTYEQYF. For the CDR3, the DNA is TGTGCCAGCAGTAAACAGGTATATACCTACGAGCAGTACTTC.

The J gene is TRBJ1-2, the V gene TRBV18; D gene unclear. In germline, CDR1 is KGHSH, CDR2 LQKENI. The ends were cut back, 3 bases at V and 7 bases at J, with 15 bases in the middle. This CDR3 is 14 amino acids long. CDR3 region: CASSPLKRVIGYTF. CDR3 nucleotide sequence: TGTGCCAGCTCACCTCTGAAGAGGGTGATTGGCTACACCTTC.

The sample holds one count of this clone. The genes are TRBV7-8 and TRBJ1-2; TRBD1 aligns across 9 bases. The CDR3 length is 15 residues. Germline lookup yields CDR1 SGHVS and CDR2 FQNEAQ. Trimming removed 5 bases from V and 4 bases from J; junction bases left unmatched: 8. CDR3 bases: TGTGCCAGCAGCCCGGCGGGACAGGGCACCTATGGCTACACCTTC. Residues: CASSPAGQGTYGYTF.